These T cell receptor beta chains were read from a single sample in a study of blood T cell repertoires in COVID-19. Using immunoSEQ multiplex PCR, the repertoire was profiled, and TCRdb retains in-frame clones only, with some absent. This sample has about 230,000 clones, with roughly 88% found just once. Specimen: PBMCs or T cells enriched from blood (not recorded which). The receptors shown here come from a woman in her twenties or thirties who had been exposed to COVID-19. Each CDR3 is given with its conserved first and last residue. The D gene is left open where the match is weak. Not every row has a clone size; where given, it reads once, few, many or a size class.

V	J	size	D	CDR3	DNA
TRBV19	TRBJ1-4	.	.	CASRGVGEKLFF	TGTGCCAGTAGGGGAGTAGGTGAAAAACTGTTTTTT
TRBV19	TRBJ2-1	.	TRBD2	CASSMSSGRGNEQFF	TGTGCCAGTAGTATGAGTAGCGGGAGGGGGAATGAGCAGTTCTTC
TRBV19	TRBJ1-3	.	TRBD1	CASSITAGQGAGNTIYF	TGTGCCAGTAGTATCACCGCCGGACAGGGTGCTGGAAACACCATATATTTT
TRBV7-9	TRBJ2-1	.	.	CASSFPGSFEQFF	TGTGCCAGCAGCTTTCCCGGTTCTTTTGAGCAGTTCTTC
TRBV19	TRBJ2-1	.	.	CASNPSVNNEQFF	TGTGCCAGTAATCCTAGCGTAAACAATGAGCAGTTCTTC
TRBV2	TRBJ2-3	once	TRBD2	CARSTTSGRRTDTQYF	TGTGCCAGGAGTACGACTAGCGGGAGGCGCACAGATACGCAGTATTTT
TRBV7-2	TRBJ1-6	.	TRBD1	CASSPRTGDSYNSPLHF	TGTGCCAGCAGCCCCAGGACAGGGGACTCCTATAATTCACCCCTCCACTTT
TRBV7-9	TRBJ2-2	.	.	CANTFLSGELFF	TGTGCCAACACGTTCCTGTCCGGGGAGCTGTTTTTT
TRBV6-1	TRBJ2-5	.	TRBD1	CASSEATGIGETQYF	TGTGCCAGCAGTGAAGCGACAGGGATTGGCGAGACCCAGTACTTC
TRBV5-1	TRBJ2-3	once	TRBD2	CASSLALAGGADTQYF	TGCGCCAGCAGCTTGGCTCTAGCGGGAGGAGCAGATACGCAGTATTTT
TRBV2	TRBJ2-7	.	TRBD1	CASIRDRVYEQYF	TGTGCCAGCATCCGCGACAGGGTATACGAGCAGTACTTC
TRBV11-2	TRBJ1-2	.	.	CASSLQAFRSDGYTF	TGTGCCAGCAGCTTACAAGCCTTCAGGTCCGACGGCTACACCTTC
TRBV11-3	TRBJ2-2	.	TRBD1	CASSLNVGQGPTGELFF	TGTGCCAGCAGCTTAAATGTAGGACAGGGTCCCACCGGGGAGCTGTTTTTT
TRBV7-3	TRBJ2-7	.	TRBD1	CASSLPGTGSSYEQYF	TGTGCCAGCAGCTTACCCGGGACAGGGAGCTCCTACGAGCAGTACTTC
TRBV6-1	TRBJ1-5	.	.	CASSEGVEGMSQPQHF	TGTGCCAGCAGTGAAGGGGTGGAGGGAATGTCTCAGCCCCAGCATTTT
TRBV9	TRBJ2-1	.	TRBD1	CASSVVKTGVDEQFF	TGTGCCAGCAGCGTAGTGAAGACAGGGGTCGATGAGCAGTTCTTC
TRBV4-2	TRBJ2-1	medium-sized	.	CASSHNLNRVNEQFF	TGTGCCAGCAGCCACAATTTAAACAGGGTAAATGAGCAGTTCTTC
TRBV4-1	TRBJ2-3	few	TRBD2	CASSPGLAVADTQYF	TGCGCCAGCAGCCCGGGACTAGCGGTGGCAGATACGCAGTATTTT
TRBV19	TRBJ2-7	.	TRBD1	CASSTALDRGYEQYF	TGTGCCAGTAGTACAGCCCTGGACAGGGGCTACGAGCAGTACTTC
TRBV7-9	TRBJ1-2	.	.	CASSYLRTSYGYTF	TGTGCCAGCAGCTATTTACGGACTAGCTATGGCTACACCTTC
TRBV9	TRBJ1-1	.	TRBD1	CASSPRQGAAAEAFF	TGTGCCAGCAGCCCCCGACAGGGAGCGGCCGCTGAAGCTTTCTTT
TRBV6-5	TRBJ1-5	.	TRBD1	CASVEDRAPNQPQHF	TGTGCCAGCGTAGAAGACAGGGCCCCTAATCAGCCCCAGCATTTT
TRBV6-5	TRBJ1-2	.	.	CATQNVGAVLGYTF	TGTGCCACACAGAACGTGGGGGCGGTCCTGGGCTACACCTTC
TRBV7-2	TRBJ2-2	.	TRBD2	CAPGREGLNTGELFF	TGTGCCCCGGGGCGGGAGGGTCTCAACACCGGGGAGCTGTTTTTT
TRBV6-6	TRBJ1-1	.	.	CASSTGGSTEAFF	TGTGCCAGCAGTACGGGGGGGAGCACTGAAGCTTTCTTT
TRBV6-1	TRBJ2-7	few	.	CASSETYSRYEQYF	TGTGCCAGCAGTGAAACGTACAGCCGCTACGAGCAGTACTTC
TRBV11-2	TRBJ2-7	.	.	CASSHGQFPPYEQYF	TGTGCCAGCAGTCACGGACAGTTTCCACCCTACGAGCAGTACTTC
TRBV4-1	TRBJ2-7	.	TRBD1	CASSAGQGAYEQYF	TGCGCCAGCAGCGCCGGACAGGGGGCCTACGAGCAGTACTTC
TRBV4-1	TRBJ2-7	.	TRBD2	CASSQERAGGRGYEQYF	TGCGCCAGCAGCCAAGAAAGGGCCGGCGGGAGAGGGTACGAGCAGTACTTC